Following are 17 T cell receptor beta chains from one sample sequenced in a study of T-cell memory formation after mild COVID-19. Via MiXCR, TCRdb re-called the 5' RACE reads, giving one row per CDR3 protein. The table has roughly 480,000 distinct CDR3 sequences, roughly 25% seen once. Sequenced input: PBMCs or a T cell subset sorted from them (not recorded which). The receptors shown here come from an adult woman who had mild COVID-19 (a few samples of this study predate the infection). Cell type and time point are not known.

DNA of the CDR3: TGCGCCAGCAGCCACCTGGCGGGAGTGCCCCAGCCCCAGCATTTT. It is translated as CASSHLAGVPQPQHF. The J gene is TRBJ1-5, the V gene TRBV4-1; D gene ambiguous. V gave up 3 bases and J gave up 7 bases, with 16 bases separating them. Germline CDR1 reads MGHRA; CDR2 reads YSYEKL. The CDR3 covers 15 residues.

CDR3: CASSQGFGNQPQHF. CDR3 DNA: TGTGCCAGCAGTCAGGGGTTTGGAAATCAGCCCCAGCATTTT. The rearrangement links TRBV12-3 or TRBV12-4 to TRBJ1-5; tentative D call: TRBD1 (6 bases). Trimming shortened V by 5 bases and J by 4 bases, and 12 bases separated the two germline ends. This CDR3 has 14 amino acids.

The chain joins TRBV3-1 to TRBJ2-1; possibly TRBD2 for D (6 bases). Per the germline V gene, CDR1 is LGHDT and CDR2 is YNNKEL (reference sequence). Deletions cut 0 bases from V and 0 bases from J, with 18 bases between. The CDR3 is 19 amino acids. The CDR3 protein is CASSQDPRERRSSYNEQFF. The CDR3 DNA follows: TGTGCCAGCAGCCAAGATCCTCGGGAGCGACGAAGCTCCTACAATGAGCAGTTCTTC.

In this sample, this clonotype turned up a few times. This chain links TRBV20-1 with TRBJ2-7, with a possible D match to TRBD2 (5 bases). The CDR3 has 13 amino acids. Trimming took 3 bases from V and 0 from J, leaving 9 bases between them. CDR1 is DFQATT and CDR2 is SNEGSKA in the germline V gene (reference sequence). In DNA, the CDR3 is TGCAGTGCTAGTCCGGGAAGCTCCTACGAGCAGTACTTC. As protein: CSASPGSSYEQYF.

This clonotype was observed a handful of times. CDR3 protein: CASSQEREVTDTQYF. DNA of the CDR3: TGCGCCAGCAGCCAAGAGCGGGAGGTGACAGATACGCAGTATTTT. The chain has TRBV4-3 and TRBJ2-3; TRBD2 matches at 8 bases. Germline V gene sequence: CDR1 LGHNA, CDR2 YSLEER. The J segment lost 3 bases and the V segment lost 0 bases, leaving 2 bases of the junction unmatched. This CDR3 region has 15 residues.

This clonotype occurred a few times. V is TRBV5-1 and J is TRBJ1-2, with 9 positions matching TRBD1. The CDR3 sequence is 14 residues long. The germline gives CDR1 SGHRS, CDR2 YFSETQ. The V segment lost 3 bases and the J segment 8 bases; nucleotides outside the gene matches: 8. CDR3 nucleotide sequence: TGCGCCAGCAGCTGGTCCGGGACAGGGCGCGGCTACACCTTC. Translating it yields CASSWSGTGRGYTF.

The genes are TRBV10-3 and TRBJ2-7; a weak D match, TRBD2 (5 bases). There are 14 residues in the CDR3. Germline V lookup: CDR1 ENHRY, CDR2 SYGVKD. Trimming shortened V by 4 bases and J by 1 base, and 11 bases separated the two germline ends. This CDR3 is CAISAVRGSYEQYF. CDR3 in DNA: TGTGCCATCAGTGCGGTTCGGGGATCCTACGAGCAGTACTTC.

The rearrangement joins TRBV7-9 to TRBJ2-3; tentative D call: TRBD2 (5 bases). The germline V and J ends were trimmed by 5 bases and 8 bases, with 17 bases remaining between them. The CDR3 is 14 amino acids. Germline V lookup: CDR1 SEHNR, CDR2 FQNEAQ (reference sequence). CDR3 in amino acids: CASSPRSEEVTQYF. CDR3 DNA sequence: TGTGCCAGCAGCCCCCGGAGCGAGGAGGTTACGCAGTATTTT. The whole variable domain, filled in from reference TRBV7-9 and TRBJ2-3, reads DTGVSQNPRHKITKRGQNVTFRCDPISEHNRLYWYRQTLGQGPEFLTYFQNEAQLEKSRLLSDRFSAERPKGSFSTLEIQRTEQGDSAMYLCASSPRSEEVTQYFGPGTRLTVL.

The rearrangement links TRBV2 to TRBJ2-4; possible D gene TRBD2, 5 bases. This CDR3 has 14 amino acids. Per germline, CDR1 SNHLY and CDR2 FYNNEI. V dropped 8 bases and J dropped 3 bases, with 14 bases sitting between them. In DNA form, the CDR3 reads TGTGCCAGCCATGACGGGAAGGGCAAAAACATTCAGTACTTC. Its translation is CASHDGKGKNIQYF.

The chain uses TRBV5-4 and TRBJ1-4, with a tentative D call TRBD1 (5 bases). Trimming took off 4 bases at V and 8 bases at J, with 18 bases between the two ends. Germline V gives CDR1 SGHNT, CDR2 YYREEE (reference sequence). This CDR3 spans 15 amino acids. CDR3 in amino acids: CASSQMAGGGEKLFF. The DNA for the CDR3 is TGTGCCAGCAGCCAGATGGCCGGGGGTGGCGAAAAACTGTTTTTT.

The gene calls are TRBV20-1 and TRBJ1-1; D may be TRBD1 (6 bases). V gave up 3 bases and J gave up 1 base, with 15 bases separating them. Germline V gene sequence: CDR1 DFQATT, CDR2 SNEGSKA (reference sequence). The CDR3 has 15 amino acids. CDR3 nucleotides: TGCAGTGCTAGCGGGGGCCTTTTGAGGAACACTGAAGCTTTCTTT. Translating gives CSASGGLLRNTEAFF.

The CDR3 loop reads CASSQDSMRGGRYNEQFF. Here the CDR3 DNA reads TGTGCCAGCAGCCAAGATTCGATGCGGGGGGGCCGTTACAATGAGCAGTTCTTC. The chain recombines TRBV14 with TRBJ2-1; 9 positions agree with TRBD2. Germline V CDR1 and CDR2: SGHDN, FVKESK. Losses at the gene ends were 0 bases for V and 4 bases for J; bases not matched to a gene: 10. The CDR3 sequence is 18 residues long.

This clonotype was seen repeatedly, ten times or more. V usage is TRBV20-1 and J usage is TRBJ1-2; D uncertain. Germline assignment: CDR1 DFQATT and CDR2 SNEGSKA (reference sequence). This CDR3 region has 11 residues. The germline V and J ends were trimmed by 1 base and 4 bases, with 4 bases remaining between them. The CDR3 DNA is TGCAGTGCTAGAGGTGGCTATGGCTACACCTTC. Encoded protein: CSARGGYGYTF.

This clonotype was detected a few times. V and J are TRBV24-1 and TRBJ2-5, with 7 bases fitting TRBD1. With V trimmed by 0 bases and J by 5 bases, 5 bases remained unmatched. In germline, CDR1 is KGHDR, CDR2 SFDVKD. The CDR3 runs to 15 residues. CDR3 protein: CATSDLKGAWETQYF. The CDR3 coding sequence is TGTGCCACCAGTGATTTGAAGGGGGCGTGGGAGACCCAGTACTTC.

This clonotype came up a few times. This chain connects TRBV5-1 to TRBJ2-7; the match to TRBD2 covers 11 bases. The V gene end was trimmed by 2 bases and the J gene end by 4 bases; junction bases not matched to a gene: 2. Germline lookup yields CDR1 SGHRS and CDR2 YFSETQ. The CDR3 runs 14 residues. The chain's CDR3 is CASSFTSGSYEQYF. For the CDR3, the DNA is TGCGCCAGCAGCTTCACTAGCGGGAGTTACGAGCAGTACTTC.

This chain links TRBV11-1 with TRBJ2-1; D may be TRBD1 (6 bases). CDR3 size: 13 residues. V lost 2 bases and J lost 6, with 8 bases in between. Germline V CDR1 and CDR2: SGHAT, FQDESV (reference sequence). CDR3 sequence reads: CASSLRGGNEQFF. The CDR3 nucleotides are TGTGCCAGCAGCTTAAGAGGGGGCAATGAGCAGTTCTTC.

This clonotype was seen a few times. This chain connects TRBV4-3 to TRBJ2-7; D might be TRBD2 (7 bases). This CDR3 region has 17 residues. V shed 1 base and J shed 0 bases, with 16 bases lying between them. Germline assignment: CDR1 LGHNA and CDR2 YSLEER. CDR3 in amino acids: CASSQVFGGGLSYEQYF. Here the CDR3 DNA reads TGCGCCAGCAGCCAAGTGTTTGGGGGGGGGCTCTCCTACGAGCAGTACTTC.